This record covers a single TCR beta chain. These data originate in a study of control samples from healthy donors and cancer patients. Generated by immunoSEQ multiplex PCR, the TCRdb table keeps only in-frame clones and is missing some. The sample yields 50,000 or so clones, roughly 95% seen once. The clonotype was recovered from a man aged 25-40 years in good health. The specimen sequenced was blood.

The chain's CDR3 is CASSLRTGGWTEAFF. The DNA for the CDR3 is TGTGCCAGCAGCCTCCGGACAGGGGGTTGGACTGAAGCTTTCTTT. The V and J genes are TRBV7-2 and TRBJ1-1, with 10 bases aligning to TRBD1. From germline, CDR1 is SGHTA and CDR2 FQGNSA. The V segment lost 5 bases and the J segment 5 bases; nucleotides outside the gene matches: 8. The CDR3 is 15 amino acids.